Each of the 21 T cell receptor beta chains below was sequenced from the same sample in a study of T cell repertoires in cytomegalovirus infection. TCRdb re-analysed the reads in MiXCR, keeping a single row per CDR3 protein. The sample contains 300,000 to 450,000 distinct CDR3 sequences, less than 20% of which appear only once. The sequenced sample was PBMCs. These receptors came from a human donor in good health (CMV status not recorded). Some clones in this sample may be carry-over from other donors' samples.

In this sample, this clonotype turned up many times. The chain combines TRBV4-3 with TRBJ2-7, with D perhaps matching TRBD1 or TRBD2 (5 bases each). There are 15 residues in the CDR3. From germline, CDR1 is LGHNA and CDR2 YSLEER. V was cut by 0 bases and J by 2 bases, with 11 bases left in between. CDR3 loop: CASSQEGVPAYEQYF. The CDR3 bases are TGCGCCAGCAGCCAAGAGGGGGTTCCCGCCTACGAGCAGTACTTC.

This clonotype was recorded many times. The chain is built from TRBV7-2 and TRBJ2-4; D gene uncertain. The V end lost 1 base, the J end lost 1 base, and 11 bases lay between the germline ends. Germline V CDR1 and CDR2: SGHTA, FQGNSA. The CDR3 runs 16 residues. CDR3 nucleotides: TGTGCCAGCAGCTTAGGGCGAAGTACGGCCAAAAACATTCAGTACTTC. The encoded protein is CASSLGRSTAKNIQYF.

The chain carries TRBV20-1 and TRBJ1-3; D not certain. The CDR3 consists of 15 residues. V was trimmed by 3 bases and J by 1 base, leaving 13 bases between them. Germline V gene data show CDR1 as DFQATT and CDR2 as SNEGSKA (reference sequence). CDR3 residues: CSASPGSLSGNTIYF. The CDR3 region has the DNA TGCAGTGCTAGTCCGGGGAGTTTGTCTGGAAACACCATATATTTT.

The chain is built from TRBV10-3 and TRBJ1-3; tentative D call: TRBD1 (6 bases). CDR1 and CDR2 from the germline V gene are ENHRY and SYGVKD. The CDR3 is 17 amino acids. V dropped 0 bases and J dropped 2 bases, with 14 bases sitting between them. CDR3 region: CAISESLQGNAGNTIYF. Written as DNA, the CDR3 is TGTGCCATCAGTGAGTCACTACAGGGTAACGCTGGAAACACCATATATTTT.

This clonotype was recorded a few times. This chain links TRBV7-8 with TRBJ2-3, with D uncertain. The CDR3 runs to 13 residues. The V end was cut by 7 bases, the J end by 2 bases, with 10 bases between. Germline CDR1 reads SGHVS; CDR2 reads FQNEAQ. The CDR3 DNA reads as TGTGCCAGCAAGAACTCTCTCACAGATACGCAGTATTTT. Residues: CASKNSLTDTQYF.

This clonotype was counted only a few times. The chain employs TRBV2 and TRBJ2-3; D may be TRBD2 (6 bases). Trimming cost V 8 bases and J 4 bases, with 13 bases left between them. Germline lookup yields CDR1 SNHLY and CDR2 FYNNEI. The CDR3 is made up of 13 amino acids. The DNA of the CDR3 is TGTGCCAGCGGCGGGGAGCTCCCAGATACGCAGTATTTT. It specifies CASGGELPDTQYF.

Written as DNA, the CDR3 is TGTGCCAGCAGTTTACTGCCACCAGGTGAGCAGTTCTTC. Translation: CASSLLPPGEQFF. This chain uses TRBV27 with TRBJ2-1; D ambiguous. CDR1 and CDR2 (germline): MNHEY, SMNVEV (reference sequence). Between the trimmed V and J ends, which lost 2 bases and 9 bases, there was a span of 11 bases. There are 13 residues in the CDR3.

This clonotype was seen more than once but under ten times. The chain carries TRBV28 and TRBJ2-1; D is perhaps TRBD2 (7 bases). V was pared by 7 bases and J by 5 bases, with 21 bases between. Looked up from germline, CDR1 is MDHEN and CDR2 is SYDVKM. The CDR3 has 16 amino acids. CDR3 sequence reads: CASTEEGGGSDNEQFF. The CDR3 DNA sequence: TGTGCCAGCACCGAGGAGGGGGGGGGGTCCGACAATGAGCAGTTCTTC.

The V gene is TRBV12-3 or TRBV12-4, the J gene TRBJ2-3; 9 bases map to TRBD2. The CDR3 has 16 amino acids. V was clipped by 1 base and J by 1 base; unmatched bases: 3. CDR3 region: CASSLGGLARTDTQYF. DNA for the CDR3: TGTGCCAGCAGTTTAGGGGGACTAGCCCGCACAGATACGCAGTATTTT.

This clonotype was seen only once. Because it lacks the conserved phenylalanine or tryptophan at the end, this CDR3 is likely a read error. This chain links TRBV4-3 with TRBJ2-1; no definite D call. In germline, CDR1 is LGHNA, CDR2 YSLEER. This CDR3 comprises 14 residues. Deletions cut 0 bases from V and 6 bases from J, with 9 bases between. For the CDR3, the DNA is TGCGCCAGCAGCCAAGAGTGGGCATCCAATGAGCAGTTCTAC. Protein product: CASSQEWASNEQFY.

This clonotype was found many times. The CDR3 loop reads CASSSTHWAEADTQYF. CDR3 nucleotides: TGTGCCAGCAGCTCCACCCATTGGGCGGAGGCAGATACGCAGTATTTT. The chain combines TRBV7-2 with TRBJ2-3; D might be TRBD2 (5 bases). Germline V gene sequence: CDR1 SGHTA, CDR2 FQGNSA. The CDR3 totals 16 residues. V was cut by 4 bases and J by 4 bases, with 18 bases left in between. Supplemented by reference TRBV7-2 and TRBJ2-3, the full variable domain reads GAGVSQSPSNKVTEKGKDVELRCDPISGHTALYWYRQSLGQGLEFLIYFQGNSAPDKSGLPSDRFSAERTGGSVSTLTIQRTQQEDSAVYLCASSSTHWAEADTQYFGPGTRLTVL.

This clonotype appeared a few times. The chain employs TRBV5-6 and TRBJ2-7; no definite D call. This CDR3 has 12 amino acids. V dropped 1 base and J dropped 1 base, with 3 bases sitting between them. Germline lookup yields CDR1 SGHDT and CDR2 YYEEEE. The CDR3 is CASSLTSYEQYF. DNA of the CDR3: TGTGCCAGCAGCTTGACTTCCTACGAGCAGTACTTC.

This chain links TRBV19 with TRBJ1-1, with unresolved D. V shed 3 bases and J shed 5 bases, with 16 bases lying between them. Germline V gene lookup returns CDR1 LNHDA and CDR2 SQIVND (reference sequence). The CDR3 contains 15 residues. CDR3 region: CASSIHGQGRTEAFF. CDR3 nucleotides: TGTGCCAGTAGTATTCACGGGCAAGGGAGGACTGAAGCTTTCTTT.

The chain uses TRBV7-2 and TRBJ2-1, with 7 bases fitting TRBD2. Germline V gene sequence: CDR1 SGHTA, CDR2 FQGNSA. This CDR3 has 12 amino acids. Trimming took 3 bases from V and 10 from J; bases not matched to a gene: 3. The DNA for the CDR3 is TGTGCCAGCAGCTTCTGGGGAGGGGAGCAGTTCTTC. This sequence encodes CASSFWGGEQFF.

The gene calls are TRBV20-1 and TRBJ2-3; D is uncertain. V was trimmed by 3 bases and J by 2 bases, leaving 18 bases between them. CDR1 is DFQATT, CDR2 SNEGSKA, per germline (reference sequence). The length of the CDR3 is 16 residues. For the CDR3, the DNA is TGCAGTGCTAGGGTCCGGCGGATGGAGCCCACAGATACGCAGTATTTT. This sequence encodes CSARVRRMEPTDTQYF.

At least ten counts were recorded for this clonotype. The V and J genes are TRBV7-2 and TRBJ2-5, with TRBD2 identical over 9 bases. Trimming removed 5 bases from V and 4 bases from J; junction bases left unmatched: 11. Germline CDR1 reads SGHTA; CDR2 reads FQGNSA. The CDR3 is 16 residues long. The CDR3 sequence: CASSLQMPTSGETQYF. In DNA form, the CDR3 reads TGTGCCAGCAGCCTTCAAATGCCGACTAGCGGAGAGACCCAGTACTTC.

This clonotype was observed many times. J is TRBJ2-7 and V is TRBV7-2, with a possible D match to TRBD1 (5 bases). This CDR3 is 12 amino acids long. Germline V gene lookup returns CDR1 SGHTA and CDR2 FQGNSA. Trimming cost V 2 bases and J 9 bases, with 11 bases left between them. The CDR3 coding sequence is TGTGCCAGCAGCTTAATGGGGCAGGTGCAGTACTTC. Protein product: CASSLMGQVQYF.

V and J are TRBV7-8 and TRBJ1-3; tentative D call: TRBD1 (6 bases). V shed 6 bases and J shed 2 bases, with 8 bases lying between them. Germline-derived CDR1 and CDR2 are SGHVS and FQNEAQ. The CDR3 is 13 residues long. The CDR3 DNA sequence: TGTGCCAGCAGGGCAGGGGCTGGAAACACCATATATTTT. Its translation is CASRAGAGNTIYF.

This chain joins TRBV12-3 or TRBV12-4 and TRBJ1-2; no firm D call. V was pared by 6 bases and J by 2 bases, with 16 bases between. The CDR3 is 15 residues long. The CDR3 protein is CASSDATQWNYGYTF. CDR3 nucleotide sequence: TGTGCCAGCAGCGACGCCACTCAGTGGAACTATGGCTACACCTTC.

This clonotype was counted a few times. This chain uses TRBV12-3 or TRBV12-4 with TRBJ2-2; D is undetermined. V lost 3 bases, J lost 4 bases, and 6 bases lay in between. The CDR3 sequence is 13 residues long. The CDR3 DNA sequence: TGTGCCAGCAGTTTGCGATTCACCGGGGAGCTGTTTTTT. Translated, it gives CASSLRFTGELFF.

In its sample, this clonotype was seen a few times. The genes are TRBV27 and TRBJ2-1, with 10 bases identical to TRBD2. Germline V gene data show CDR1 as MNHEY and CDR2 as SMNVEV (reference sequence). V lost 9 bases, J lost 9 bases, and 11 bases stayed unmatched. This CDR3 is built from 14 residues. The DNA of the CDR3 is TGTGCCAGTAAAAAAGCGGGAGGGACGCGTGAGCAGTTCTTC. It encodes CASKKAGGTREQFF.